This TCR beta chain was documented in a study of blood T cell repertoires in COVID-19. Turning to the study itself: Spain, Italy and the United States supplied samples that represented acute and convalescent COVID-19. The cDNA or gDNA used as material had been derived from T cells, B-cell-depleted T cells, or PBMCs.

In the original analysis: Amplification of reference gene primers provided the estimated nucleated cell counts. Generated by immunoSEQ multiplex PCR, the TCRdb table keeps only in-frame clones and is missing some. Clone size and the V and J calls come from that table; the DNA yielded D and trimming. This table holds 310,000 or so clones, about 86% found once. The sequenced sample consisted of peripheral blood. The receptor comes from a woman aged 25 to 39 who had recovered from COVID-19.

This CDR3 reads CASSPSRTGVGTGELFF. DNA for the CDR3: TGTGCCAGCAGCCCGTCCAGGACAGGGGTTGGGACCGGGGAGCTGTTTTTT. The chain employs TRBV12-1 and TRBJ2-2; the table gives TRBD1 as D, unverified against the DNA. TRBV12-1 is described as a pseudogene. The CDR3 is 17 residues long.